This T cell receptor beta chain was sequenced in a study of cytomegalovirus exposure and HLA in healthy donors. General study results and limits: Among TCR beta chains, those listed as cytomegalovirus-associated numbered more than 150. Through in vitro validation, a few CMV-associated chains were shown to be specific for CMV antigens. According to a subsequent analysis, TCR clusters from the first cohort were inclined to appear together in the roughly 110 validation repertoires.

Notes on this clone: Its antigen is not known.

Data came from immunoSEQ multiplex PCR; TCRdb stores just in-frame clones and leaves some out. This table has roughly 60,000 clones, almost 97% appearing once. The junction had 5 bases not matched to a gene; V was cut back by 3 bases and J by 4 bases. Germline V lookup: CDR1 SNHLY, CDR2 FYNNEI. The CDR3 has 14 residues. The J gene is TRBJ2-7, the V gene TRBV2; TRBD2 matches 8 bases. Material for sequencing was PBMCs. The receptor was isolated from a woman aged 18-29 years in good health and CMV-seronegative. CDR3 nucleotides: TGTGCCAGCAGTGACAGCGGGAGTTCTTACGAGCAGTACTTC. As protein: CASSDSGSSYEQYF.